This TCR beta chain is from a study of T cell repertoires in cytomegalovirus infection. Overall study findings and caveats: Identification of carriers of CMV plus the relevant HLA was achieved through cumulative public TCR beta family frequency.

Germline trimming cut 5 bases from V and 4 bases from J; bases unmatched to any gene: 11. CDR1 is SGHAT and CDR2 is FQNNGV in the germline V gene. The CDR3 is 16 amino acids. From the reads, TCRdb called clonotypes with MiXCR, one entry per CDR3 protein. Of roughly 500,000 distinct CDR3 sequences listed, approximately 16% are singletons. There are a few counts of this clonotype. What it recognizes is unknown. The receptor's source is a human donor in good health (CMV status not recorded). Some clones in this sample may be carry-over from other donors' samples. Sequencing used CD8+ T cells from PBMCs. This chain links TRBV11-2 with TRBJ2-1, with 7 bases lining up with TRBD1. The CDR3 region has the DNA TGTGCCAGCAGCCTCCTGACAGGGTCAAAGTACAATGAGCAGTTCTTC. This gives the protein CASSLLTGSKYNEQFF.